This T cell receptor beta chain was found in a study of a mutant IDH1 vaccine in newly diagnosed glioma. Across the study: Patients received vaccination from 4-6 weeks after radiotherapy alone, or with temozolomide cycles.

Germline V lookup: CDR1 MNHEY, CDR2 SMNVEV (reference sequence). The J segment lost 2 bases and the V segment lost 6 bases, leaving 4 bases of the junction unmatched. The CDR3 covers 13 residues. Concerning this clone: Its antigen is not known.

Using immunoSEQ multiplex PCR, the repertoire was profiled, and TCRdb retains in-frame clones only, with some absent. This sample has around 58,000 clones; approximately 80% occur once, and the top ten carry 3% to 4%. Noted time point: week 5, during vaccination. Every vaccine dose comprised 300 ug of mutant IDH1 20-mer peptide plus topical imiquimod. The chain joins TRBV27 to TRBJ2-7; TRBD1 aligns across 7 bases. The TCR comes from a man aged 30 to 45 with glioma. Source: PBMCs, taken from a glioma patient whose treatment included an IDH1 peptide vaccine. The CDR3 reads CASRGTAPYEQYF. In DNA form, the CDR3 reads TGTGCCAGCAGGGGGACAGCACCCTACGAGCAGTACTTC.